One sample yielded the 25 T cell receptor beta chains listed below, sequenced in a study of T cell responses to AZD1222 COVID-19 vaccine. Data came from immunoSEQ multiplex PCR; TCRdb stores just in-frame clones and leaves some out. The sample records about 140,000 clones, about 89% being singletons. The specimen was peripheral blood, collected 28 days after the second dose of the MenACWY control vaccine. The source of these receptors is an adult who received the MenACWY meningococcal vaccine as a control.

This clone has a count of ten or more. J is TRBJ2-1 and V is TRBV7-2; D tentatively fits TRBD1 or TRBD2 (5 bases each). V lost 2 bases and J 9 bases, leaving 17 bases between the germline ends. The CDR3 consists of 15 residues. Germline V gene data show CDR1 as SGHTA and CDR2 as FQGNSA. CDR3 sequence: CASSLRVGGRGEQFF. As DNA, the CDR3 is TGTGCCAGCAGCTTACGGGTAGGAGGTAGGGGTGAGCAGTTCTTC.

The V call is TRBV7-2, the J call TRBJ1-2; possibly TRBD1 for D (5 bases). The CDR3 contains 13 residues. Trimming pared 0 bases from V and 7 bases from J, leaving 9 bases between. The germline V gene encodes CDR1 SGHTA and CDR2 FQGNSA. CDR3 sequence (DNA): TGTGCCAGCAGCTTAGCTGGAGGGGTTGGCTACACCTTC. It codes for CASSLAGGVGYTF.

The chain is built from TRBV14 and TRBJ1-1; D possibly corresponds to TRBD1 (6 bases). V was clipped by 4 bases and J by 1 base, with 7 bases between them. Germline V gene sequence: CDR1 SGHDN, CDR2 FVKESK. The CDR3 loop spans 13 amino acids. This chain's CDR3 is CASSPQGNTEAFF. CDR3 coding DNA: TGTGCCAGCAGCCCACAGGGGAACACTGAAGCTTTCTTT.

The chain is built from TRBV6-5 and TRBJ2-7, with D possibly being TRBD1 (5 bases). The germline V and J ends were trimmed by 4 bases and 7 bases, with 17 bases remaining between them. The CDR3 contains 14 residues. CDR1 is MNHEY, CDR2 SVGAGI, per germline. The CDR3 nucleotides read TGTGCCAGCAGTTTGGACATATCCCCGTGGGAGCAGTACTTC. Residues: CASSLDISPWEQYF.

This clone has only one observation. This chain joins TRBV6-2 or TRBV6-3 and TRBJ1-6, with 8 bases identical to TRBD1. The germline V gene encodes CDR1 MNHEY and CDR2 SVGEGT. Unmatched junction bases numbered 6, after V lost 5 bases and J lost 9 bases. The CDR3 has 14 amino acids. The CDR3 sequence is CASSPTGESSPLHF. The DNA of the CDR3 is TGTGCCAGCAGTCCGACAGGGGAGAGTTCACCCCTCCACTTT.

The chain employs TRBV10-2 and TRBJ2-7, with a tentative D call TRBD1 (5 bases). The CDR3 spans 13 residues. CDR1 is WSHSY and CDR2 is SAAADI in the germline V gene. V lost 8 bases to trimming and J lost 3 bases, with 14 bases between them. The CDR3 DNA sequence: TGCGCCAGCGGGGTTGACAGTTACTACGAGCAGTACTTC. Protein: CASGVDSYYEQYF.

This clone has only a few counts. The V gene is TRBV3-1 (or the pseudogene TRBV3-2), the J gene TRBJ1-6; TRBD1 agrees at 10 bases. Germline V gene data show CDR1 as LGHDT and CDR2 as YNNKEL (reference sequence). V lost 2 bases and J lost 9; bases outside the gene matches: 4. This CDR3 is built from 15 residues. The CDR3 region has the DNA TGTGCCAGCAGCCAAATGGGACAGGGGAGTTCACCCCTCCACTTT. Amino acid sequence: CASSQMGQGSSPLHF.

The chain is built from TRBV28 and TRBJ2-3; 10 bases fit TRBD1. The CDR3 is 14 residues long. CDR1 and CDR2 (germline): MDHEN, SYDVKM. V lost 6 bases and J lost 4; bases outside the gene matches: 4. CDR3 amino acids: CASRRQGAPDTQYF. Here the CDR3 DNA reads TGTGCCAGCAGAAGACAGGGGGCGCCAGATACGCAGTATTTT.

The chain recombines TRBV4-2 with TRBJ2-7; D remains unclear. The germline CDR1 and CDR2 sequences are LGHNA and YNFKEQ. Trimming removed 0 bases from V and 3 bases from J, with 9 bases in between. The CDR3 covers 14 residues. The CDR3 sequence is CASSQEVPDYEQYF. CDR3 nucleotides: TGTGCCAGCAGCCAAGAGGTGCCGGACTACGAGCAGTACTTC.

The gene calls are TRBV19 and TRBJ1-2; D is uncertain. CDR3 length: 13 amino acids. The germline V and J ends were trimmed by 5 bases and 5 bases, with 12 bases remaining between them. Germline loops: CDR1 LNHDA, CDR2 SQIVND (reference sequence). DNA for the CDR3: TGTGCCAGTAGTGAACGCCCTCCTTATGGCTACACCTTC. Its translation: CASSERPPYGYTF.

This sequence joins TRBV10-2 and TRBJ2-1; D gene ambiguous. Trimming removed 6 bases from V and 5 bases from J, with 11 bases in between. The CDR3 runs 13 residues. Germline lookup yields CDR1 WSHSY and CDR2 SAAADI. The CDR3: CASRDQGNNEQFF. The DNA of the CDR3 is TGCGCCAGCAGAGACCAAGGGAACAATGAGCAGTTCTTC.

The gene calls are TRBV10-1 and TRBJ2-1; 9 positions agree with TRBD1. Germline V gene data show CDR1 as WNHNN and CDR2 as SYGVQD (reference sequence). J lost 4 bases, V lost 0 bases, and 4 bases had no gene match. The length of the CDR3 is 16 residues. The CDR3 region is CASSESEGQGYNEQFF. The DNA for the CDR3 is TGCGCCAGCAGTGAGTCCGAGGGACAGGGTTACAATGAGCAGTTCTTC.

The chain is built from TRBV6-5 and TRBJ2-1, with 11 bases identical to TRBD2. The germline gives CDR1 MNHEY, CDR2 SVGAGI. This CDR3 comprises 15 residues. V lost 6 bases to trimming and J lost 3 bases; unmatched junction nucleotides: 4. CDR3 coding DNA: TGTGCCAGCAGCCGCGGACTAGCGGGCTACAATGAGCAGTTCTTC. Translation: CASSRGLAGYNEQFF.

The chain carries TRBV7-8 and TRBJ2-2; 7 bases agree with TRBD1. Germline trimming cut 0 bases from V and 0 bases from J; bases unmatched to any gene: 13. CDR3 length: 20 amino acids. CDR1 is SGHVS and CDR2 is FQNEAQ in the germline V gene. CDR3 in DNA: TGTGCCAGCAGCTTAGCAACTATTGGGACAGCCGATTCGAACACCGGGGAGCTGTTTTTT. Protein product: CASSLATIGTADSNTGELFF.

The chain links TRBV12-3 or TRBV12-4 to TRBJ2-1; D not resolved. The V end was cut by 8 bases, the J end by 8 bases, with 10 bases between. The CDR3 spans 11 residues. CDR3 protein: CASRRQDEQFF. As DNA, the CDR3 is TGTGCCAGCCGAAGGCAGGATGAGCAGTTCTTC.

The V gene is TRBV6-4, the J gene TRBJ1-2; the D gene is possibly TRBD1 (6 bases). CDR3 length: 16 residues. With 7 bases removed from V and 4 bases from J, the gap between germline ends came to 22 bases. Germline V gene sequence: CDR1 MRHNA, CDR2 SNTAGT. For the CDR3, the DNA is TGTGCCAGCATCGACCTTAGACAGGAGCCGTTCTATGGCTACACCTTC. Protein: CASIDLRQEPFYGYTF.

The chain is built from TRBV12-2 and TRBJ1-3. TRBV12-2 is recorded as a pseudogene. There are 18 residues in the CDR3. The CDR3 sequence is CASRLAVLAGTSGNTIYF. CDR3 coding DNA: TGTGCAAGTCGCTTAGCGGTTTTAGCCGGGACCTCTGGAAACACCATATATTTT.

The chain uses TRBV6-5 and TRBJ1-4; D is possibly TRBD1 (5 bases). The CDR3 is 15 amino acids. In germline, CDR1 is MNHEY, CDR2 SVGAGI. The V end was cut by 2 bases, the J end by 3 bases, with 10 bases between. CDR3 amino acids: CASSYGGAANEKLFF. For the CDR3, the DNA is TGTGCCAGCAGTTACGGGGGAGCTGCTAATGAAAAACTGTTTTTT.

The chain uses TRBV19 and TRBJ2-4; tentatively, D is TRBD2 (6 bases). The V and J ends lost 3 bases and 4 bases respectively, with 16 bases between them. This CDR3 is 16 amino acids long. The germline gives CDR1 LNHDA, CDR2 SQIVND (reference sequence). CDR3 amino acids: CASSIVAGRGKNIQYF. CDR3 nucleotide sequence: TGTGCCAGTAGTATTGTGGCGGGGCGCGGAAAAAACATTCAGTACTTC. The variable domain in full, with the rest retrieved from reference TRBV19 and TRBJ2-4, is DGGITQSPKYLFRKEGQNVTLSCEQNLNHDAMYWYRQDPGQGLRLIYYSQIVNDFQKGDIAEGYSVSREKKESFPLTVTSAQKNPTAFYLCASSIVAGRGKNIQYFGAGTRLSVL.

This clone was detected a few times. The chain combines TRBV7-9 with TRBJ1-5, with TRBD1 as a possible D gene (6 bases). Per the germline V gene, CDR1 is SEHNR and CDR2 is FQNEAQ (reference sequence). With 5 bases removed from V and 0 bases from J, the gap between germline ends came to 8 bases. The CDR3 consists of 14 residues. The chain's CDR3 is CASSPQGSNQPQHF. As DNA, the CDR3 is TGTGCCAGCAGCCCACAGGGTAGCAATCAGCCCCAGCATTTT.

This chain connects TRBV3-1 (or the pseudogene TRBV3-2) to TRBJ2-3; 8 positions match TRBD2. Germline CDR1 and CDR2: LGHDT and YNNKEL (reference sequence). This CDR3 spans 17 amino acids. J lost 2 bases, V lost 1 base, and 8 bases had no gene match. In DNA form, the CDR3 reads TGTGCCAGCAGCCAAGGCAACGGGGGGGGAAACACAGATACGCAGTATTTT. Encoded protein: CASSQGNGGGNTDTQYF.

The V and J genes are TRBV5-1 and TRBJ2-7; TRBD2 is a possible D gene (6 bases). Germline loops: CDR1 SGHRS, CDR2 YFSETQ. The CDR3 length is 15 residues. Deletions cut 4 bases from V and 6 bases from J, with 20 bases between. The CDR3, as DNA: TGCGCCAGCAGCCTGGGCGGGATATCGGTGCTCGAGCAGTACTTC. It encodes CASSLGGISVLEQYF.

V is TRBV9 and J is TRBJ1-6; 7 bases fit TRBD1. J was trimmed by 10 bases and V by 3 bases; bases with no gene match: 10. Germline loops: CDR1 SGDLS, CDR2 YYNGEE. The length of the CDR3 is 15 residues. The CDR3, as DNA: TGTGCCAGCAGCGCTCTTACAGGGGATCGCTCACCCCTCCACTTT. Translating gives CASSALTGDRSPLHF.

The rearrangement joins TRBV6-2 or TRBV6-3 to TRBJ2-2; D not resolved. V lost 6 bases and J 5 bases, leaving 10 bases between the germline ends. CDR3 length equals 13 residues. Germline V CDR1 and CDR2: MNHEY, SVGEGT. The CDR3 is CASSETQTGELFF. The CDR3 DNA reads TGTGCCAGCAGCGAGACACAAACCGGGGAGCTGTTTTTT.

The chain is built from TRBV18 and TRBJ2-1; D not certain. The CDR3 is 15 amino acids. CDR1 is KGHSH, CDR2 LQKENI, per germline. V was pared by 3 bases and J by 8 bases, with 17 bases between. The CDR3 spells CASSPRSRAGDEQFF. The CDR3 DNA is TGTGCCAGCTCACCCCGCTCACGGGCAGGCGATGAGCAGTTCTTC.